Listed here are 28 T cell receptor beta chains from one sample, sequenced in a study of human T cells and chemical hapten exposure. This sample's time point: pre-sensitization, week 0. Treatment: therapeutic diphenylcyclopropenone sensitization with weekly scalp DPC. TCRdb redid the calling of the RACE reads with MiXCR, one entry per CDR3 protein. The sample carries about 380,000 distinct CDR3 sequences, 4.5% to 6% recorded once. Sample: whole blood, taken in connection with sensitization to the hapten diphenylcyclopropenone (DPC). The receptors were gathered from a woman aged 45-59 years with alopecia areata. Some clones in this sample may be carry-over from other donors' samples.

This clonotype was recorded a few times. V gene TRBV20-1 combines with J gene TRBJ2-1, with no clear D. The CDR3 runs to 16 residues. Germline V gene lookup returns CDR1 DFQATT and CDR2 SNEGSKA (reference sequence). The V end was cut by 0 bases, the J end by 6 bases, with 18 bases between. Here the CDR3 reads CSARDFSAENANEQFF. The CDR3 DNA is TGCAGTGCTAGAGACTTTTCGGCGGAGAATGCCAATGAGCAGTTCTTC.

The V gene is TRBV18, the J gene TRBJ1-4; D not certain. Per germline, CDR1 KGHSH and CDR2 LQKENI. V shed 0 bases and J shed 7 bases, with 12 bases lying between them. The CDR3 spans 15 residues. In DNA form, the CDR3 reads TGTGCCAGCTCACCACCGGGAACGGGGATTGAAAAACTGTTTTTT. Translated: CASSPPGTGIEKLFF. Full variable domain (rest looked up from reference TRBV18 and TRBJ1-4): NAGVMQNPRHLVRRRGQEARLRCSPMKGHSHVYWYRQLPEEGLKFMVYLQKENIIDESGMPKERFSAEFPKEGPSILRIQQVVRGDSAAYFCASSPPGTGIEKLFFGSGTQLSVL.

This clonotype was observed a handful of times. The V gene is TRBV29-1, the J gene TRBJ1-5; D remains ambiguous. There are 12 residues in the CDR3. Germline V gives CDR1 SQVTM, CDR2 ANQGSEA. V shed 7 bases and J shed 3 bases, with 10 bases lying between them. CDR3 DNA sequence: TGCAGCGCCGGACGGGACAATCAGCCCCAGCATTTT. It is translated as CSAGRDNQPQHF.

Many counts were recorded for this clonotype. The chain is built from TRBV7-8 and TRBJ2-4; D gene uncertain. Germline loops: CDR1 SGHVS, CDR2 FQNEAQ. This CDR3 comprises 14 residues. Trimming took off 5 bases at V and 7 bases at J, with 15 bases between the two ends. The CDR3 here is CASSLSTRRNIQYF. The DNA for the CDR3 is TGTGCCAGCAGCCTTAGTACACGAAGGAACATTCAGTACTTC.

This clonotype was picked up many times. V gene TRBV5-5 combines with J gene TRBJ1-1; D unresolved. The CDR3 is 14 residues long. Germline V gene sequence: CDR1 SGHKS, CDR2 YYEKEE (reference sequence). The V end was cut by 4 bases, the J end by 4 bases, with 14 bases between. The CDR3 spells CASSNGDLGTEAFF. CDR3 nucleotide sequence: TGTGCCAGCAGCAATGGGGATCTGGGCACTGAAGCTTTCTTT.

At least ten counts were recorded for this clonotype. This chain connects TRBV28 to TRBJ2-7; the D call may be TRBD1 or TRBD2 (5 bases each). CDR3 length equals 14 residues. The germline gives CDR1 MDHEN, CDR2 SYDVKM. V lost 4 bases and J 0 bases, leaving 10 bases between the germline ends. CDR3 coding DNA: TGTGCCAGCAGTTCGGGGCCTACCTCCTACGAGCAGTACTTC. It specifies CASSSGPTSYEQYF.

There are many counts of this clonotype. The J gene is TRBJ1-4, the V gene TRBV20-1, with 7 nucleotides matching TRBD1. The trim removed 5 bases at V and 8 bases at J, leaving 11 bases unmatched. The CDR3 loop spans 14 amino acids. Germline CDR1 and CDR2: DFQATT and SNEGSKA (reference sequence). The chain's CDR3 is CSAADRVWEEKLFF. The CDR3 region has the DNA TGCAGTGCTGCAGACAGGGTGTGGGAGGAAAAACTGTTTTTT.

The chain joins TRBV24-1 to TRBJ2-1; D remains unclear. The CDR3 contains 11 residues. The V gene's germline CDR1 is KGHDR and CDR2 SFDVKD. The V end was cut by 4 bases, the J end by 4 bases, with 1 base between. In nucleotides, the CDR3 is TGTGCCACCAGTGAATACAATGAGCAGTTCTTC. Its translation is CATSEYNEQFF.

Only a few counts were recorded for this clonotype. The V gene is TRBV20-1, the J gene TRBJ1-6; D might be TRBD1 (6 bases). This CDR3 has 15 amino acids. V dropped 3 bases and J dropped 7 bases, with 16 bases sitting between them. Per germline, CDR1 DFQATT and CDR2 SNEGSKA (reference sequence). CDR3 sequence reads: CSARGQGIFNSPLHF. In DNA form, the CDR3 reads TGCAGTGCTAGGGGGCAGGGGATTTTCAATTCACCCCTCCACTTT.

The table lists this clonotype with many counts. This chain links TRBV13 with TRBJ2-3, with 13 bases matching TRBD2. This CDR3 region has 18 residues. V shed 8 bases, J shed 0 bases, and the junction held 11 bases outside the gene matches. Germline V gene lookup returns CDR1 PRHDT and CDR2 FYEKMQ (reference sequence). CDR3: CASEGTSGVLSSTDTQYF. The DNA of the CDR3 is TGTGCCAGCGAGGGGACTAGCGGGGTCCTTTCTAGCACAGATACGCAGTATTTT.

This clonotype was observed a handful of times. This chain joins TRBV9 and TRBJ2-3; 9 nucleotides match TRBD2. The ends lost 0 bases at V and 6 bases at J; junction bases unmatched: 5. CDR1 and CDR2 from the germline V gene are SGDLS and YYNGEE. This CDR3 has 15 amino acids. The CDR3 DNA is TGTGCCAGCAGCGTAGACGGGACTAGCATGGATACGCAGTATTTT. Protein product: CASSVDGTSMDTQYF.

The sample holds many counts of this clonotype. This chain connects TRBV7-9 to TRBJ2-6; a possible D gene is TRBD2 (5 bases). CDR1 is SEHNR and CDR2 is FQNEAQ in the germline V gene (reference sequence). This CDR3 has 16 residues. The germline V and J ends were trimmed by 6 bases and 4 bases, with 16 bases remaining between them. The CDR3 nucleotides are TGTGCCAGCAGTTCGGAACGGGGTCTGGGGGCCAACGTCCTGACTTTC. This encodes CASSSERGLGANVLTF.

This clonotype was picked up a small number of times. This rearrangement joins TRBV5-6 to TRBJ2-5; D is perhaps TRBD1 (5 bases). The germline V and J ends were trimmed by 4 bases and 2 bases, with 9 bases remaining between them. The germline V gene encodes CDR1 SGHDT and CDR2 YYEEEE. The CDR3 covers 13 residues. As DNA, the CDR3 is TGTGCCAGCAGCGGTGACAGTCAAGAGACCCAGTACTTC. Its protein product is CASSGDSQETQYF.

This clonotype was found a few times. The rearrangement links TRBV9 to TRBJ2-3; tentative D call: TRBD1 (5 bases). Trimming took off 2 bases at V and 0 bases at J, with 19 bases between the two ends. The CDR3 length is 18 residues. The germline V gene has CDR1 SGDLS and CDR2 YYNGEE. This CDR3 is CASSVEVGWGASTDTQYF. In DNA, the CDR3 is TGTGCCAGCAGCGTGGAAGTTGGGTGGGGCGCTAGCACAGATACGCAGTATTTT. Variable domain in full (rest from reference TRBV9 and TRBJ2-3): DSGVTQTPKHLITATGQRVTLRCSPRSGDLSVYWYQQSLDQGLQFLIQYYNGEERAKGNILERFSAQQFPDLHSELNLSSLELGDSALYFCASSVEVGWGASTDTQYFGPGTRLTVL.

The rearrangement links TRBV6-6 to TRBJ1-6; TRBD1 is a possible D gene (6 bases). The germline V gene has CDR1 MNHNY and CDR2 SVGAGI (reference sequence). Trimming pared 0 bases from V and 7 bases from J, leaving 16 bases between. The CDR3 is 17 amino acids. CDR3 protein: CASSYSRRGARNSPLHF. The CDR3 DNA is TGTGCCAGCAGTTACTCACGTCGGGGGGCTCGCAATTCACCCCTCCACTTT.

The chain uses TRBV6-5 and TRBJ1-2, with D possibly being TRBD1 (5 bases). V lost 2 bases to trimming and J lost 5 bases, with 9 bases between them. CDR1 MNHEY and CDR2 SVGAGI come from the germline V gene. There are 13 residues in the CDR3. The CDR3 region is CASSYTDRYGYTF. The DNA of the CDR3 is TGTGCCAGCAGTTACACCGACAGATATGGCTACACCTTC.

This clonotype was counted at least ten times. V and J are TRBV2 and TRBJ1-3; D gene unclear. Per the germline V gene, CDR1 is SNHLY and CDR2 is FYNNEI. The CDR3 contains 13 residues. V shed 6 bases and J shed 4 bases, with 10 bases lying between them. CDR3 loop: CASSGEAGNTIYF. CDR3 nucleotide sequence: TGTGCCAGCAGCGGGGAGGCGGGAAACACCATATATTTT.

Ten or more counts support this clonotype. The genes are TRBV20-1 and TRBJ2-7; the D gene could be TRBD1 or TRBD2 (5 bases each). Germline loops: CDR1 DFQATT, CDR2 SNEGSKA (reference sequence). Trimming took 5 bases from V and 1 from J, leaving 9 bases between them. This CDR3 is 12 amino acids long. The CDR3 spells CSAWDGSYEQYF. In DNA, the CDR3 is TGCAGTGCTTGGGACGGGTCCTACGAGCAGTACTTC.

This clonotype was seen a few times. The V call is TRBV7-6, the J call TRBJ1-1; D uncertain. Germline assignment: CDR1 SGHVS and CDR2 FNYEAQ. The CDR3 consists of 14 residues. Trimming took off 5 bases at V and 4 bases at J, with 14 bases between the two ends. CDR3 protein: CASSPLSRGTEAFF. CDR3 in DNA: TGTGCCAGCAGCCCCCTTTCACGGGGCACTGAAGCTTTCTTT.

This clonotype was observed a few times. This chain uses TRBV27 with TRBJ2-3; D is unclear. V shed 1 base and J shed 0 bases, with 11 bases lying between them. The CDR3 extends over 16 amino acids. Germline V gene lookup returns CDR1 MNHEY and CDR2 SMNVEV (reference sequence). CDR3 residues: CASSLFRKPSTDTQYF. CDR3 in DNA: TGTGCCAGCAGTTTATTCCGCAAACCTAGCACAGATACGCAGTATTTT.

Many counts were recorded for this clonotype. This chain connects TRBV7-3 to TRBJ2-6; tentatively, D is TRBD2 (5 bases). CDR3 length: 16 residues. The germline CDR1 and CDR2 sequences are SGHTA and FQGTGA. Trimming shortened V by 5 bases and J by 0 bases, and 11 bases separated the two germline ends. This CDR3 is CASSIEGASGANVLTF. The CDR3 nucleotides read TGTGCCAGCAGCATCGAGGGTGCCTCTGGGGCCAACGTCCTGACTTTC.

This clonotype is a singleton in its sample. DNA of the CDR3: TGTGCCAGCAGTCCGCTAGCGGGAGAGCACAATGAGCAGTTCTTC. Its protein product is CASSPLAGEHNEQFF. The V call is TRBV28, the J call TRBJ2-1; 10 bases match TRBD2. This CDR3 is built from 15 residues. Trimming removed 5 bases from V and 5 bases from J; junction bases left unmatched: 6. The V gene's germline CDR1 is MDHEN and CDR2 SYDVKM.

There are a few counts of this clonotype. The rearrangement uses TRBV5-6 and TRBJ2-7, with 8 positions matching TRBD1. V shed 1 base and J 5 bases; nucleotides not matched to a gene: 5. CDR3 length: 14 amino acids. Germline V gives CDR1 SGHDT, CDR2 YYEEEE. DNA for the CDR3: TGTGCCAGCAGCTTGTACAGGGGGGTCAACGAGCAGTACTTC. Translation: CASSLYRGVNEQYF.

The genes are TRBV4-2 and TRBJ1-4; TRBD1 might be the D (5 bases). Germline V gives CDR1 LGHNA, CDR2 YNFKEQ. The ends were cut back, 4 bases at V and 3 bases at J, with 21 bases in the middle. The CDR3 is 18 amino acids. The CDR3 DNA sequence: TGTGCCAGCAGCCGAAGGGGACCCTCCCCTGTCCCTAATGAAAAACTGTTTTTT. As protein: CASSRRGPSPVPNEKLFF.

This clonotype has a count of ten or more. V is TRBV5-5 and J is TRBJ1-1; D is ambiguous. V lost 0 bases to trimming and J lost 6 bases, with 15 bases between them. CDR1 and CDR2 (germline): SGHKS, YYEKEE (reference sequence). This CDR3 has 15 residues. The CDR3 sequence is CASSLELITQAEAFF. The CDR3 DNA reads as TGTGCCAGCAGCTTGGAGCTCATCACCCAGGCTGAAGCTTTCTTT.

The chain links TRBV24-1 to TRBJ2-7; 8 bases align to TRBD2. Germline lookup yields CDR1 KGHDR and CDR2 SFDVKD. The CDR3 has 14 amino acids. Losses at the gene ends were 3 bases for V and 7 bases for J; bases not matched to a gene: 7. CDR3 in DNA: TGTGCCACCAGTGATACGGGAGGGCCAGGGGAGCAGTACTTC. This encodes CATSDTGGPGEQYF.

This clonotype turned up a few times. The rearrangement links TRBV13 to TRBJ1-2; 10 bases map to TRBD1. The CDR3 is 15 residues long. J was trimmed by 4 bases and V by 5 bases; bases with no gene match: 7. Germline lookup yields CDR1 PRHDT and CDR2 FYEKMQ (reference sequence). CDR3 nucleotides: TGTGCCAGCAGCGCTAGAGGGACAGGGGCCTATGGCTACACCTTC. Residues: CASSARGTGAYGYTF.

The V and J genes are TRBV27 and TRBJ2-2, with 8 bases matching TRBD1. In germline, CDR1 is MNHEY, CDR2 SMNVEV (reference sequence). V was clipped by 5 bases and J by 2 bases; unmatched bases: 4. CDR3 size: 15 residues. CDR3 amino acids: CASSVTGVNTGELFF. In DNA, the CDR3 is TGTGCCAGCAGTGTGACAGGGGTAAACACCGGGGAGCTGTTTTTT.